The rows below give T cell receptor beta chains drawn from one sample of a study of shared T cell receptors in the human thymus. Here immunoSEQ multiplex PCR was the method, and the copy in TCRdb shows in-frame clones only, minus some. This sample carries hundreds of thousands of clones, about 84% of them seen once, and the ten largest clones take around 0.012%. These records were also assigned to another study, of human thymus T cells.

Sequencing was done on a sample of thymocytes. These receptors were collected from a boy in the first two years of life with a congenital heart defect. Both conserved end residues are part of each CDR3. The D gene is left open where the match is weak. The size of a clone is reported for some rows only, either as once, few or many, or as a class for expanded clones.

clone_size: -
d_call: TRBD2
j_call: TRBJ2-5
v_call: TRBV28
cdr3_aa: CAHRGREGHQETQYF
cdr3_nt: TGTGCCCACAGAGGGCGGGAGGGCCATCAAGAGACCCAGTACTTC

clone_size: few
d_call: -
j_call: TRBJ2-2
v_call: TRBV4-2
cdr3_aa: CASSQVQAGNTGELFF
cdr3_nt: TGTGCCAGCAGCCAAGTTCAAGCGGGCAACACCGGGGAGCTGTTTTTT

clone_size: -
d_call: TRBD2
j_call: TRBJ2-3
v_call: TRBV25-1
cdr3_aa: CASSEHCGRDHTQYF
cdr3_nt: TGTGCCAGCAGTGAACATTGCGGGAGAGACCATACGCAGTATTTT

clone_size: once
d_call: TRBD1
j_call: TRBJ2-1
v_call: TRBV10-3
cdr3_aa: CAISGQGKNEQFF
cdr3_nt: TGTGCCATCAGTGGACAGGGAAAGAATGAGCAGTTCTTC

clone_size: -
d_call: TRBD2
j_call: TRBJ2-2
v_call: TRBV6-5
cdr3_aa: CASSPREGTGELFF
cdr3_nt: TGTGCCAGCAGTCCCCGGGAGGGCACCGGGGAGCTGTTTTTT

clone_size: few
d_call: TRBD1
j_call: TRBJ2-5
v_call: TRBV6-6
cdr3_aa: CASSPRTGGDETQYF
cdr3_nt: TGTGCCAGCAGTCCCAGGACAGGGGGCGATGAGACCCAGTACTTC

clone_size: once
d_call: -
j_call: TRBJ2-1
v_call: TRBV11-3
cdr3_aa: CASSLDGEGSSYNEQFF
cdr3_nt: TGTGCCAGCAGCTTAGATGGAGAAGGGAGCTCCTACAATGAGCAGTTCTTC

clone_size: -
d_call: -
j_call: TRBJ1-5
v_call: TRBV6-1
cdr3_aa: CASSEGAGTPNQPQHF
cdr3_nt: TGTGCCAGCAGTGAAGGGGCAGGGACACCCAATCAGCCCCAGCATTTT

clone_size: -
d_call: TRBD2
j_call: TRBJ2-1
v_call: TRBV4-2
cdr3_aa: CASSQEIGGRSSNEQFF
cdr3_nt: TGTGCCAGCAGCCAAGAAATAGGCGGGAGAAGTTCCAATGAGCAGTTCTTC

clone_size: -
d_call: TRBD1
j_call: TRBJ1-1
v_call: TRBV30
cdr3_aa: CAWSTLTGGYTEAFF
cdr3_nt: TGTGCCTGGAGTACACTGACAGGGGGTTACACTGAAGCTTTCTTT

clone_size: -
d_call: TRBD1
j_call: TRBJ2-2
v_call: TRBV5-1
cdr3_aa: CASSSDRGPTGELFF
cdr3_nt: TGCGCCAGCAGCTCGGACAGGGGACCCACCGGGGAGCTGTTTTTT

clone_size: -
d_call: -
j_call: TRBJ2-4
v_call: TRBV29-1
cdr3_aa: CSVVTEPGDIQYF
cdr3_nt: TGCAGCGTTGTAACGGAGCCAGGGGACATTCAGTACTTC

clone_size: few
d_call: -
j_call: TRBJ2-1
v_call: TRBV4-3
cdr3_aa: CASSIGTPPNEQFF
cdr3_nt: TGCGCCAGCAGCATCGGGACTCCCCCCAATGAGCAGTTCTTC

clone_size: -
d_call: TRBD2
j_call: TRBJ2-7
v_call: TRBV7-2
cdr3_aa: CASTQTSGTYEQYF
cdr3_nt: TGTGCCAGCACCCAGACTAGCGGGACATACGAGCAGTACTTC

clone_size: -
d_call: TRBD2
j_call: TRBJ2-7
v_call: TRBV30
cdr3_aa: CAWSVPEREAPYEQYF
cdr3_nt: TGTGCCTGGAGTGTACCGGAGCGGGAGGCTCCCTACGAGCAGTACTTC

clone_size: -
d_call: TRBD1
j_call: TRBJ2-1
v_call: TRBV28
cdr3_aa: CASSLPGQGYNEQFF
cdr3_nt: TGTGCCAGCAGTTTACCGGGACAGGGCTACAATGAGCAGTTCTTC

clone_size: -
d_call: -
j_call: TRBJ2-3
v_call: TRBV18
cdr3_aa: CASSPSTAGSTDTQYF
cdr3_nt: TGTGCCAGCTCACCTAGCACCGCGGGGAGCACAGATACGCAGTATTTT

clone_size: -
d_call: TRBD1
j_call: TRBJ1-1
v_call: TRBV6-1
cdr3_aa: CASSAQGKETEAFF
cdr3_nt: TGTGCCAGCAGTGCACAGGGGAAGGAAACTGAAGCTTTCTTT

clone_size: -
d_call: TRBD2
j_call: TRBJ2-5
v_call: TRBV28
cdr3_aa: CASSLGTPGGQETQYF
cdr3_nt: TGTGCCAGCAGTTTAGGGACTCCGGGGGGACAAGAGACCCAGTACTTC

clone_size: -
d_call: TRBD2
j_call: TRBJ2-5
v_call: TRBV29-1
cdr3_aa: CSVGTSGRALEETQYF
cdr3_nt: TGCAGCGTTGGGACTAGCGGGAGGGCCTTGGAGGAGACCCAGTACTTC

clone_size: -
d_call: -
j_call: TRBJ2-3
v_call: TRBV7-6
cdr3_aa: CASSLPTGHPEDTQYF
cdr3_nt: TGTGCCAGCAGCTTACCGACGGGACACCCAGAAGATACGCAGTATTTT

clone_size: -
d_call: -
j_call: TRBJ2-3
v_call: TRBV30
cdr3_aa: CAVATFSTDTQYF
cdr3_nt: TGTGCCGTGGCCACCTTTAGCACAGATACGCAGTATTTT

clone_size: -
d_call: TRBD1
j_call: TRBJ2-7
v_call: TRBV27
cdr3_aa: CASSLTGALNEQYF
cdr3_nt: TGTGCCAGCAGTCTGACAGGGGCCCTGAACGAGCAGTACTTC

clone_size: -
d_call: -
j_call: TRBJ1-1
v_call: TRBV6-6
cdr3_aa: CASSNLGGLDTEAFF
cdr3_nt: TGTGCCAGCAGTAACCTCGGGGGGCTTGACACTGAAGCTTTCTTT

clone_size: -
d_call: -
j_call: TRBJ1-1
v_call: TRBV6-1
cdr3_aa: CASSEHRETEAFF
cdr3_nt: TGTGCCAGCAGCGAGCACAGGGAAACTGAAGCTTTCTTT

clone_size: -
d_call: TRBD1
j_call: TRBJ2-6
v_call: TRBV25-1
cdr3_aa: CASSKGQLISGANVLTF
cdr3_nt: TGTGCCAGCAGCAAGGGACAGCTGATCTCTGGGGCCAACGTCCTGACTTTC

clone_size: -
d_call: TRBD2
j_call: TRBJ2-7
v_call: TRBV5-6
cdr3_aa: CASSHGLAGPSNPRYEQYF
cdr3_nt: TGTGCCAGCAGCCACGGACTAGCGGGACCCTCAAACCCTCGCTACGAGCAGTACTTC

clone_size: -
d_call: -
j_call: TRBJ2-7
v_call: TRBV18
cdr3_aa: CASSPTGFYEQYF
cdr3_nt: TGTGCCAGCTCACCAACAGGGTTCTACGAGCAGTACTTC

clone_size: -
d_call: -
j_call: TRBJ1-5
v_call: TRBV5-8
cdr3_aa: CASSLVGVGNQPQHF
cdr3_nt: TGTGCCAGCAGCTTGGTAGGGGTAGGCAATCAGCCCCAGCATTTT

clone_size: -
d_call: TRBD1
j_call: TRBJ2-6
v_call: TRBV27
cdr3_aa: CASSLSRGPGANVLTF
cdr3_nt: TGTGCCAGCAGTTTATCAAGGGGGCCGGGGGCCAACGTCCTGACTTTC

clone_size: -
d_call: TRBD1
j_call: TRBJ1-2
v_call: TRBV18
cdr3_aa: CASSPRDRRFYGYTF
cdr3_nt: TGTGCCAGCTCACCGAGGGACAGGAGATTCTATGGCTACACCTTC

clone_size: -
d_call: TRBD1
j_call: TRBJ1-5
v_call: TRBV28
cdr3_aa: CASTGQVCNQPQHF
cdr3_nt: TGTGCCAGCACCGGACAGGTTTGCAATCAGCCCCAGCATTTT

clone_size: -
d_call: -
j_call: TRBJ2-7
v_call: TRBV27
cdr3_aa: CASSFDPGSYEQYF
cdr3_nt: TGTGCCAGCAGTTTCGATCCCGGCTCCTACGAGCAGTACTTC